A selection of T cell receptor beta chains follows, all from one sample in a study of siplizumab effects on memory and regulatory T cells. Sequencing was performed with immunoSEQ multiplex PCR; in TCRdb, only in-frame clones are kept and a portion is missing. The repertoire holds over 100,000 clones, with about 90% as singletons. The sample was Tregs sorted from blood. The receptors were sampled from a human donor in good health. The CDR3 runs from the conserved cysteine through the conserved F or W. The D gene is left open where the match is weak. Where a row states a size, it is once, few, many or the class of an expanded clone; other rows omit it.

D	size	length	J	V	DNA	CDR3
.	.	15	TRBJ2-3	TRBV5-4	TGTGCCAGCACCCCGGGCCTATTACTCACAGATACGCAGTATTTT	CASTPGLLLTDTQYF
.	.	12	TRBJ2-7	TRBV5-5	TGTGCCAGCAGCTTAACATACTACGAGCAGTACTTC	CASSLTYYEQYF
TRBD2	.	15	TRBJ2-7	TRBV11-2	TGTGCCAGCAGCTTAATTTTGAGCGGGGGCTACGAGCAGTACTTC	CASSLILSGGYEQYF
.	.	14	TRBJ1-1	TRBV5-5	TGTGCCAGCAGCTTGTGGTTGCAGGGTTCTGAAGCTTTCTTT	CASSLWLQGSEAFF
.	.	15	TRBJ2-2	TRBV5-1	TGCGCCAGCAGCTTTAGACAGTCGAACACCGGGGAGCTGTTTTTT	CASSFRQSNTGELFF
.	once	12	TRBJ2-6	TRBV7-9	TGTGCCAGCACCCCCGGAGCCAACGTCCTGACTTTC	CASTPGANVLTF
TRBD1	.	15	TRBJ2-1	TRBV5-1	TGCGCCAGCAGCCAGGGGACAGGGGTCAAGAATGAGCAGTTCTTC	CASSQGTGVKNEQFF
.	.	12	TRBJ2-1	TRBV7-9	TGTGCCAGCAGCTTGGACTCGTCCGAGCAGTTCTTC	CASSLDSSEQFF
.	.	12	TRBJ2-3	TRBV7-9	TGTGCCAGCAGCTTATCGACAGATACGCAGTATTTT	CASSLSTDTQYF
.	.	15	TRBJ2-5	TRBV7-9	TGTGCCAGCAGCCCATTAGGACGGTATCAAGAGACCCAGTACTTC	CASSPLGRYQETQYF
TRBD1	.	11	TRBJ2-7	TRBV20-1	TGCAGTGCTGGACAGGAGTACGAGCAGTACTTC	CSAGQEYEQYF
.	.	13	TRBJ1-2	TRBV19	TGTGCCAGTAGAAGCGAAAGGGGAGTAGGCTACACCTTC	CASRSERGVGYTF
TRBD2	.	14	TRBJ2-7	TRBV4-2	TGTGCCAGCAGCCAAGCGCTAGCGGCCTACGAGCAGTACTTC	CASSQALAAYEQYF
.	.	13	TRBJ1-4	TRBV5-1	TGCGCCAGAAACGGCTCAACTAATGAAAAACTGTTTTTT	CARNGSTNEKLFF
.	.	15	TRBJ1-5	TRBV5-1	TGCGCCAGCAGCTTGGCAGGGAGCCGCAATCAGCCCCAGCATTTT	CASSLAGSRNQPQHF
.	.	13	TRBJ1-2	TRBV28	TGTGCCAGCAGTTACAGGCAACGATATGGCTACACCTTC	CASSYRQRYGYTF
TRBD1	.	15	TRBJ2-5	TRBV7-9	TGTGCCAGCAGCACCAAAGGGGGCACACAAGAGACCCAGTACTTC	CASSTKGGTQETQYF
TRBD2	once	16	TRBJ2-3	TRBV5-1	TGCGCCAGCAGCTTAGGACTAGCGGGGTTCACAGATACGCAGTATTTT	CASSLGLAGFTDTQYF
.	.	15	TRBJ2-7	TRBV5-1	TGCGCCAGCAGCTTGTATTCGGGGGACCCCTACGAGCAGTACTTC	CASSLYSGDPYEQYF
TRBD1	.	16	TRBJ2-3	TRBV5-6	TGTGCCAGCAGCTCGTCCGGGACAGGGTACACAGATACGCAGTATTTT	CASSSSGTGYTDTQYF
.	.	15	TRBJ2-6	TRBV6-1	TGTGCCACCCGACGTCCCGGGGCTGGGGCCAACGTCCTGACTTTC	CATRRPGAGANVLTF
TRBD2	.	15	TRBJ2-2	TRBV10-3	TGTGCCGCGAAACCACTAGCGGGAGTGGGCGGGGAGCTGTTTTTT	CAAKPLAGVGGELFF
.	.	13	TRBJ2-5	TRBV5-1	TGCGCCAGCAGACAGGGAACTCAAGAGACCCAGTACTTC	CASRQGTQETQYF
.	.	12	TRBJ1-2	TRBV5-4	TGTGCCAGCAGCTTGGACTGGGAGGGCTACACCTTC	CASSLDWEGYTF
.	.	14	TRBJ2-3	TRBV7-2	TGTGCCAGCAGCTTCTCGACTAGAGGGGATACGCAGTATTTT	CASSFSTRGDTQYF
TRBD1	.	17	TRBJ2-2	TRBV30	TGTGCCTGGAGTGCTTATCTCCGGGACAGGGCCGGCGGGGAGCTGTTTTTT	CAWSAYLRDRAGGELFF
TRBD1	once	20	TRBJ2-6	TRBV18	TGTGCCAGCTCACCACGCGTGGGACAGGGTCTTTTGGAGGGGGCCAACGTCCTGACTTTC	CASSPRVGQGLLEGANVLTF
.	.	13	TRBJ1-1	TRBV5-1	TGCGCCAGCAGCTTGGGAGTTAAAACTGAAGCTTTCTTT	CASSLGVKTEAFF
.	.	13	TRBJ1-2	TRBV9	TGTGCCAGCAGCTATGGGGAGGGGGTATTCTACACCTTC	CASSYGEGVFYTF
.	.	13	TRBJ1-5	TRBV25-1	TGTGCCAGCAGCGGGGCTCCGGATCAGCCCCAGCATTTT	CASSGAPDQPQHF
TRBD1	once	16	TRBJ2-1	TRBV19	TGTGCCAGTAGTATTCGGAACAGGGGGCGTAAGTATGAGCAGTTCTTC	CASSIRNRGRKYEQFF